This T cell receptor (beta chain) was profiled in a study of blood T cell repertoires in COVID-19. For the study at large: Samples came from the United States, Italy and Spain, spanning acute and convalescent COVID-19. PBMCs, B-cell-depleted T cells, or T cells were the source of the cDNA or gDNA that made up the material.

Authors' analysis steps: Reference gene primer amplification gave nucleated cell count estimates. Here immunoSEQ multiplex PCR was the method, and the copy in TCRdb shows in-frame clones only, minus some. V, J and clone size derive from that table, while D and trimming were established from the DNA sequence. The sample shows about 16,000 clones, approximately 80% of them seen only once. Trimming took off 1 base at V and 0 bases at J, with 10 bases between the two ends. The CDR3 is 15 residues long. The V gene's germline CDR1 is SGHVS and CDR2 FQNEAQ. This clone was counted between two and nine times. This chain joins TRBV7-8 and TRBJ2-7; the D gene is possibly TRBD1 (5 bases). Sequencing used peripheral blood. This receptor was taken from a man older than 75 with active COVID-19. The CDR3 reads CASSLVGVGSYEQYF. CDR3 nucleotides: TGTGCCAGCAGCTTAGTAGGGGTCGGCTCCTACGAGCAGTACTTC. Combining the CDR3 with reference TRBV7-8 and TRBJ2-7 gives the whole variable domain GAGVSQSPRYKVAKRGQDVALRCDPISGHVSLFWYQQALGQGPEFLTYFQNEAQLDKSGLPSDRFFAERPEGSVSTLKIQRTQQEDSAVYLCASSLVGVGSYEQYFGPGTRLTVT.